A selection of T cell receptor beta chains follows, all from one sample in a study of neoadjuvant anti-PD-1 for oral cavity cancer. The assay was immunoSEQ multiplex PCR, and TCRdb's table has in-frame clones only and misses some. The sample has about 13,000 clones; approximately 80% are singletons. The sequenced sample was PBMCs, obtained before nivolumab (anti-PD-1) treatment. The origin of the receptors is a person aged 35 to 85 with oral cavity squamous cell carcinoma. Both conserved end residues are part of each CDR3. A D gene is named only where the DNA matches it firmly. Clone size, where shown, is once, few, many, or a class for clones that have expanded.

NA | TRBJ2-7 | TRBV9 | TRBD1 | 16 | TGTGCCAGCAGCGTAGAAGCGGGACAGGGGTCCTACGAGCAGTACTTC | CASSVEAGQGSYEQYF
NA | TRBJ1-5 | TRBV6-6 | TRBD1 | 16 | TGTGCCAGCAGTTACCCGGGACAGGGTAGGAATCAGCCCCAGCATTTT | CASSYPGQGRNQPQHF
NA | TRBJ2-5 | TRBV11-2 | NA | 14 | TGTGCCAGCAGCTTAGCACGAATGTCGGAGACCCAGTACTTC | CASSLARMSETQYF
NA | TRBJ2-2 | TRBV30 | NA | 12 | TGTGCCTGGAATTTCGTCACCGGGGAGCTGTTTTTT | CAWNFVTGELFF
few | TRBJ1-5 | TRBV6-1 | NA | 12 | TGTGCCAGCCAGGGGTCCAATCAGCCCCAGCATTTT | CASQGSNQPQHF
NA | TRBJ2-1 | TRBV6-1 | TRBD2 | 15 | TGTGCCAGCAGTGAAATGGCTAGCGGGAGCCATGAGCAGTTCTTC | CASSEMASGSHEQFF
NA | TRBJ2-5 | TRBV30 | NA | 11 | TGTGCCTGGGAGTACGCCCAGACCCAGTACTTC | CAWEYAQTQYF
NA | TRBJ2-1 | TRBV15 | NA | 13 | TGTGCCACCAGCAGAGATAGCTTCGATGAGCAGTTCTTC | CATSRDSFDEQFF
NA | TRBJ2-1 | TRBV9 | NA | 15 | TGTGCCAGCAGCGTAGGAAGCGGGCCCTACAATGAGCAGTTCTTC | CASSVGSGPYNEQFF
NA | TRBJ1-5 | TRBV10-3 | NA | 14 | TGTGCCACCCGCCGAGAGGGATACCATCAGCCCCAGCATTTT | CATRREGYHQPQHF
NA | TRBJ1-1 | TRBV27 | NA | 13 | TGTGCCAGCAGTTTGGGGGTCCGAGCTGAAGCTTTCTTT | CASSLGVRAEAFF
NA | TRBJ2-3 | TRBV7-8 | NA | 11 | TGTGCCAGCAGCTTAGACGATACGCAGTATTTT | CASSLDDTQYF
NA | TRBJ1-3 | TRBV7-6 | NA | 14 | TGTGCCAGCAGCTCACAGATCTCTGGAAACACCATATATTTT | CASSSQISGNTIYF
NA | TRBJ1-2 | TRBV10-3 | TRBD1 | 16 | TGTGCCATCAGTGAGGATCCGGGGACAGGTGATAATGGCTACACCTTC | CAISEDPGTGDNGYTF
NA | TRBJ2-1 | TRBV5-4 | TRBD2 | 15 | TGTGCCAGCAGCCCGGGCGGACTAGTGATCAATGAGCAGTTCTTC | CASSPGGLVINEQFF
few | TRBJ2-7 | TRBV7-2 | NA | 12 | TGTGCCAGCAGCGCGTACAACTACGAGCAGTACTTC | CASSAYNYEQYF
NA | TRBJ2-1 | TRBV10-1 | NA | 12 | TGCGCCAGCAGTGACCCGGGGACTGAGCAGTTCTTC | CASSDPGTEQFF
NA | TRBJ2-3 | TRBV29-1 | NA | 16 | TGCAGCGTTGAAGATAATGGACAGCTGAGCACAGATACGCAGTATTTT | CSVEDNGQLSTDTQYF
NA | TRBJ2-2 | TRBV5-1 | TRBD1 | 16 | TGCGCCAGCAGCTTGGCCAGGGGGCAGAACACTGGGGAGCTGTTTTTT | CASSLARGQNTGELFF
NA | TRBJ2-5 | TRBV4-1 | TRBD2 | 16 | TGCGCCAGCAGCCAAGTGGCTCGGGCGGGAGAAGAGACCCAGTACTTC | CASSQVARAGEETQYF
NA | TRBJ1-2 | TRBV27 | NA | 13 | TGTGCCAGCAGTTTTGGGGGCCTTTATGGCTACACCTTC | CASSFGGLYGYTF
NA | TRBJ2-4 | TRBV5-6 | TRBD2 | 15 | TGTGCCAGCAGCTTCCAACTAGCGGGAAAAAACATTCAGTACTTC | CASSFQLAGKNIQYF
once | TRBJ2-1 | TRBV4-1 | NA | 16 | TGCGCCAGCAGCCAAGGGCAAGGTTGGCCCTACAATGAGCAGTTCTTC | CASSQGQGWPYNEQFF
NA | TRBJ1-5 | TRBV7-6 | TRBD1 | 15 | TGTGCCAGCAGCCCGGGACAGAGTGGCAATCAGCCCCAGCATTTT | CASSPGQSGNQPQHF
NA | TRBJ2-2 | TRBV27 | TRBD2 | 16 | TGTGCCAGCAGTACTCCTAGCGGGAGAAACACCGGGGAGCTGTTTTTT | CASSTPSGRNTGELFF
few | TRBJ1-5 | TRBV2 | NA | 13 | TGTGCCAGCGCCAGGGTTGAAAATCAGCCCCAGCATTTT | CASARVENQPQHF